Listed below are T cell receptor beta chains from one sample, sequenced in a study of blood T cell repertoires in COVID-19. Data came from immunoSEQ multiplex PCR; TCRdb stores just in-frame clones and leaves some out. The sample records approximately 210,000 clones, about 90% being singletons. The sample was peripheral blood. These receptors all stem from a man in his forties with active or convalescent COVID-19. Both conserved end residues are part of each CDR3. A D gene is named only where the DNA matches it firmly. The listing skips clone size in some rows; elsewhere it reads once, few, many or a size class.

>TRBJ2-1|TRBV7-9|-|-
CASSSYSSYNEQFF
TGTGCCAGCAGCTCCTACAGCTCCTACAATGAGCAGTTCTTC
>TRBJ1-1|TRBV2|-|-
CASSPGRTEAFF
TGTGCCAGCAGTCCCGGGAGAACTGAAGCTTTCTTT
>TRBJ2-7|TRBV5-6|-|TRBD2
CASSLMGLAGGPEEQYF
TGTGCCAGCAGCTTAATGGGACTAGCGGGGGGGCCAGAAGAGCAGTACTTC
>TRBJ1-4|TRBV5-4|-|-
CASTWGGNNEKLFF
TGTGCCAGCACCTGGGGGGGCAATAATGAAAAACTGTTTTTT
>TRBJ1-1|TRBV27|-|-
CASSAPGVNTEAFF
TGTGCCAGCAGTGCCCCAGGGGTGAACACTGAAGCTTTCTTT
>TRBJ1-3|TRBV6-2/TRBV6-3|-|-
CASSYTGTAGNTIYF
TGTGCCAGCAGTTATACAGGGACGGCTGGAAACACCATATATTTT
>TRBJ2-6|TRBV10-2|-|-
CASRGTLLGPGANVLTF
TGCGCCAGCAGAGGAACTCTTTTGGGGCCTGGGGCCAACGTCCTGACTTTC
>TRBJ1-1|TRBV28|-|-
CASSLGRTRGLEAFF
TGTGCCAGCAGTTTAGGTCGGACGAGGGGGTTAGAAGCTTTCTTT
>TRBJ1-1|TRBV10-2|-|-
CASSDPRRHREAFF
TGCGCCAGCAGTGACCCGAGGAGACACAGGGAAGCTTTCTTT
>TRBJ1-1|TRBV5-1|-|-
CASSLEIPGLTEAFF
TGCGCCAGCAGCTTGGAAATCCCCGGACTTACTGAAGCTTTCTTT
>TRBJ2-7|TRBV27|-|TRBD1
CASSPRTGYEQYF
TGTGCCAGCAGTCCCCGGACAGGGTACGAGCAGTACTTC
>TRBJ2-7|TRBV7-9|once|-
CASSSWTSSYEQYF
TGTGCCAGCAGCTCCTGGACAAGCTCCTACGAGCAGTACTTC
>TRBJ1-2|TRBV28|once|TRBD1
CASSPPGQGGSVNYGYTF
TGTGCCAGCAGCCCCCCCGGGCAGGGGGGCTCGGTCAACTATGGCTACACCTTC
>TRBJ1-5|TRBV28|-|-
CASSQTGNQPQHF
TGTGCCAGCAGTCAAACAGGGAATCAGCCCCAGCATTTT
>TRBJ1-1|TRBV28|few|TRBD1
CASSITGGFAAFF
TGTGCCAGCAGTATTACAGGGGGCTTTGCAGCTTTCTTT
>TRBJ1-3|TRBV28|-|TRBD1
CASSGTGSGNTIYF
TGTGCCAGCAGTGGGACAGGGTCTGGAAACACCATATATTTT
>TRBJ1-4|TRBV28|few|TRBD1
CASSLLGTQGDEKLFF
TGTGCCAGCAGTTTGCTAGGGACACAGGGGGACGAAAAACTGTTTTTT
>TRBJ1-2|TRBV7-9|-|TRBD1
CASSTVTGATGYGYTF
TGTGCCAGCAGCACTGTTACAGGGGCCACGGGGTATGGCTACACCTTC
>TRBJ1-1|TRBV18|-|-
CASSLQGSLLAFF
TGTGCCAGCTCACTACAGGGAAGCCTTTTGGCTTTCTTT
>TRBJ1-1|TRBV28|-|-
CASPRDLRGTEAFF
TGTGCCAGCCCTAGGGATCTGAGGGGGACTGAAGCTTTCTTT
>TRBJ1-1|TRBV19|-|TRBD1
CASSITGGLTEAFF
TGTGCCAGTAGTATAACAGGGGGGCTCACTGAAGCTTTCTTT
>TRBJ1-2|TRBV15|-|-
CATSRPSAGEGGYTF
TGTGCCACCAGCAGACCCTCGGCAGGGGAAGGTGGCTACACCTTC
>TRBJ2-1|TRBV3-1/TRBV3-2|-|-
CASSLETTPSSYNEQFF
TGTGCCAGCAGCCTCGAAACTACCCCGAGCTCCTACAATGAGCAGTTCTTC
>TRBJ2-6|TRBV6-5|-|-
CASSYSTHSGANVLTF
TGTGCCAGCAGTTATTCGACACATTCTGGGGCCAACGTCCTGACTTTC
>TRBJ1-1|TRBV9|-|TRBD1
CASSIQGANTEAFF
TGTGCCAGCAGCATACAGGGGGCGAACACTGAAGCTTTCTTT
>TRBJ1-2|TRBV6-5|few|-
CASSYDAGYGYTF
TGTGCCAGCAGTTACGACGCGGGCTATGGCTACACCTTC